The clone carrying this T cell receptor (beta chain) was seen once. This sample is drawn from a study of blood T cell repertoires in COVID-19. Looking at the study overall: PBMCs, B-cell-depleted T cells, or T cells were the source of the cDNA or gDNA that made up the material.

Those enrolled, adults aged roughly 18 to 89 years, came from about two dozen US areas. In the original processing: Estimates of nucleated cell counts were drawn from the amplification of reference gene primers. Assay used: immunoSEQ multiplex PCR; TCRdb lists only in-frame clones, some missing. That table furnishes V, J and clone size, whereas the DNA furnished D and trimming. The sample includes under 200,000 clones, roughly 84% of them seen just once. This CDR3 contains 13 residues. V lost 1 base and J 7 bases, leaving 10 bases between the germline ends. From germline, CDR1 is KGHSH and CDR2 LQKENI.

Sequenced material: PBMCs or T cells enriched from blood (not recorded which). V and J are TRBV18 and TRBJ1-1; unclear D gene. The receptor was isolated from a woman between 55 and 75 years old who had recovered from COVID-19. The CDR3 DNA is TGTGCCAGCTCACCACGCCGAGCAGGTGAAGCTTTCTTT. Translation gives CASSPRRAGEAFF. Together with reference TRBV18 and TRBJ1-1, the CDR3 gives the full variable domain: NAGVMQNPRHLVRRRGQEARLRCSPMKGHSHVYWYRQLPEEGLKFMVYLQKENIIDESGMPKERFSAEFPKEGPSILRIQQVVRGDSAAYFCASSPRRAGEAFFGQGTRLTVV.